Reported below is one T cell receptor (beta chain). These data originate in a study of blood T cell repertoires in COVID-19. Whole-study context: Some COVID-19 samples were acute and others convalescent; all came from the United States, Italy and Spain. Nucleic acid was either cDNA or gDNA, and it came from T cells, B-cell-depleted T cells, or PBMCs.

Per the authors' pipeline: The authors estimated nucleated cell counts from reference gene primer amplification. Assay used: immunoSEQ multiplex PCR; TCRdb lists only in-frame clones, some missing. That table furnishes V, J and clone size, whereas the DNA furnished D and trimming. The sample has roughly 70,000 clones, approximately 80% seen once. V lost 3 bases to trimming and J lost 4 bases; unmatched junction nucleotides: 4. This CDR3 region has 14 residues. Germline V gene lookup returns CDR1 SGDLS and CDR2 YYNGEE. The receptor was derived from a woman at least 80 years old with active or convalescent COVID-19. Sequenced: peripheral blood. The chain recombines TRBV9 with TRBJ1-5; TRBD1 agrees at 7 bases. The CDR3 nucleotides are TGTGCCAGCAGCGCCGGGACAGTTAATCAGCCCCAGCATTTT. This translates into CASSAGTVNQPQHF. Drawing the rest from reference TRBV9 and TRBJ1-5, the complete variable domain is DSGVTQTPKHLITATGQRVTLRCSPRSGDLSVYWYQQSLDQGLQFLIQYYNGEERAKGNILERFSAQQFPDLHSELNLSSLELGDSALYFCASSAGTVNQPQHFGDGTRLSIL.